These 22 T cell receptor beta chains were sequenced from one sample in a study of T cells in Graves' hyperthyroidism and ophthalmopathy. The source material, RNA transcripts, was used to amplify TCR beta CDR3 regions. First-round RT-PCR targeting the TCR CDR3 was performed with the HTBI primer set. TCRdb reprocessed the multiplex PCR reads via MiXCR and lists one record per CDR3 protein. The sample lists a few hundred thousand distinct CDR3 sequences, approximately 14% occurring once. The sequenced sample consisted of blood. The source of these receptors is a woman aged 18-29 years with Graves' hyperthyroidism.

The table lists this clonotype with a few counts. This chain links TRBV10-1 with TRBJ1-6, with D perhaps matching TRBD1 (5 bases). V was shortened by 6 bases and J by 7 bases, with 10 bases between the two germline ends. This CDR3 contains 13 residues. The germline V gene has CDR1 WNHNN and CDR2 SYGVQD (reference sequence). The CDR3 DNA reads as TGCGCCAGCAGACAGGACGAGAATTCACCCCTCCACTTT. Protein product: CASRQDENSPLHF.

A word on this clonotype: At one end, the junction sequence differs from germline, possibly due to a read error. The chain recombines TRBV10-1 with TRBJ2-1; no definite D call. The germline V gene has CDR1 WNHNN and CDR2 SYGVQD (reference sequence). The CDR3 spans 14 residues. CDR3 sequence reads: CASSGSGSYNEQSF. As DNA, the CDR3 is TGCGCCAGCAGTGGGTCGGGCTCCTACAATGAGCAGTCCTTC.

This sequence joins TRBV20-1 and TRBJ1-2; D possibly corresponds to TRBD1 (5 bases). V lost 6 bases and J lost 4, with 12 bases in between. CDR3 size: 12 residues. Per the germline V gene, CDR1 is DFQATT and CDR2 is SNEGSKA (reference sequence). DNA of the CDR3: TGCAGTGCCCGAGAGACAGTCTATGGCTACACCTTC. Amino acid sequence: CSARETVYGYTF.

This clonotype was seen ten or more times. V usage is TRBV7-8 and J usage is TRBJ2-1, with D possibly being TRBD1 (6 bases). CDR3 length: 16 residues. The germline gives CDR1 SGHVS, CDR2 FQNEAQ. Deletions cut 1 base from V and 7 bases from J, with 17 bases between. The CDR3 nucleotides read TGTGCCAGCAGCTTAGTTAGTGATCAGGGGTGGAATGAGCAGTTCTTC. Protein: CASSLVSDQGWNEQFF. The whole variable domain, remainder taken from reference TRBV7-8 and TRBJ2-1, is GAGVSQSPRYKVAKRGQDVALRCDPISGHVSLFWYQQALGQGPEFLTYFQNEAQLDKSGLPSDRFFAERPEGSVSTLKIQRTQQEDSAVYLCASSLVSDQGWNEQFFGPGTRLTVL.

The sample holds many counts of this clonotype. For the CDR3, the DNA is TGCGCCAGCAGCTTAACACTTCCGGCGCAGGGGGTCTATGGCTACACCTTC. It is translated as CASSLTLPAQGVYGYTF. The chain joins TRBV5-1 to TRBJ1-2, with TRBD1 matching 7 bases. V trimming: 2 bases; J trimming: 4 bases; junction bases outside the gene matches: 14. This CDR3 is built from 17 residues. The germline V gene has CDR1 SGHRS and CDR2 YFSETQ.

This clonotype was counted at least ten times. The chain recombines TRBV15 with TRBJ1-5; possibly TRBD1 for D (6 bases). Trimming removed 0 bases from V and 6 bases from J, with 18 bases in between. The CDR3 totals 17 residues. Germline loops: CDR1 LNHNV, CDR2 YYDKDF (reference sequence). The CDR3 loop reads CATSREGGRGGRQPQHF. The DNA of the CDR3 is TGTGCCACCAGCAGAGAAGGAGGGCGGGGGGGCCGTCAGCCCCAGCATTTT.

This clonotype was detected many times. V and J are TRBV27 and TRBJ2-7; D is perhaps TRBD1 or TRBD2 (5 bases each). This CDR3 contains 15 residues. Trimming shortened V by 1 base and J by 2 bases, and 12 bases separated the two germline ends. Germline V lookup: CDR1 MNHEY, CDR2 SMNVEV (reference sequence). The CDR3 sequence is CASSLFPGRAYEQYF. As DNA, the CDR3 is TGTGCCAGCAGTTTATTTCCAGGGAGAGCCTACGAGCAGTACTTC.

This clonotype was recorded at least ten times. V and J are TRBV19 and TRBJ1-5; D may be TRBD1 (6 bases). Trimming left V 7 bases short and J 6 bases short, with 13 bases between. This CDR3 comprises 13 residues. CDR1 LNHDA and CDR2 SQIVND come from the germline V gene (reference sequence). The CDR3 DNA reads TGTGCCAGTAATCCAGGGGCGATTCAGCCCCAGCATTTT. Translation gives CASNPGAIQPQHF.

This clonotype was detected ten times or more. This chain links TRBV24-1 with TRBJ2-7; D could derive from TRBD1 or TRBD2 (5 bases each). The CDR3 extends over 13 amino acids. V dropped 10 bases and J dropped 4 bases, with 16 bases sitting between them. CDR1 is KGHDR, CDR2 SFDVKD, per germline. The CDR3 loop reads CATKHRDGYEQYF. CDR3 coding DNA: TGTGCCACTAAACACCGGGACGGGTACGAGCAGTACTTC.

This clonotype was found many times. The chain recombines TRBV27 with TRBJ2-3, with 8 positions matching TRBD2. The CDR3 is 14 amino acids. Looked up from germline, CDR1 is MNHEY and CDR2 is SMNVEV (reference sequence). V lost 5 bases and J lost 4; bases outside the gene matches: 5. CDR3 region: CASSPLAEPDTQYF. CDR3 nucleotide sequence: TGTGCCAGCAGTCCACTAGCGGAGCCAGATACGCAGTATTTT.

The chain joins TRBV20-1 to TRBJ1-4; 8 bases are shared with TRBD1. The junction had 2 bases not matched to a gene; V was cut back by 3 bases and J by 5 bases. Germline V lookup: CDR1 DFQATT, CDR2 SNEGSKA (reference sequence). The CDR3 has 13 amino acids. This CDR3 reads CSASRGRNEKLFF. In DNA, the CDR3 is TGCAGTGCTAGCAGGGGGCGAAATGAAAAACTGTTTTTT.

This clonotype appeared many times. This chain joins TRBV19 and TRBJ2-1, with 8 nucleotides matching TRBD1. This CDR3 has 14 amino acids. V shed 2 bases and J 5 bases; nucleotides not matched to a gene: 2. CDR1 is LNHDA and CDR2 is SQIVND in the germline V gene (reference sequence). The CDR3 here is CASSIQGANNEQFF. In DNA form, the CDR3 reads TGTGCCAGTAGTATACAGGGGGCAAACAATGAGCAGTTCTTC.

The genes are TRBV6-1 and TRBJ2-7, with 8 nucleotides matching TRBD2. Germline-derived CDR1 and CDR2 are MNHNS and SASEGT. There are 14 residues in the CDR3. The trim removed 4 bases at V and 6 bases at J, leaving 8 bases unmatched. The DNA of the CDR3 is TGTGCCAGCAGTGTGGATAGCGGGAATCGCGAGCAGTACTTC. Its translation is CASSVDSGNREQYF.

The chain employs TRBV5-1 and TRBJ1-2, with D perhaps TRBD1 (5 bases). V lost 1 base and J 3 bases, leaving 16 bases between the germline ends. Germline CDR1 and CDR2: SGHRS and YFSETQ. The CDR3 consists of 16 residues. The CDR3 nucleotides are TGCGCCAGCAGCTTGAGGGCCCGGGGCCCGGACTATGGCTACACCTTC. Encoded protein: CASSLRARGPDYGYTF.

The table lists this clonotype with many counts. The chain combines TRBV19 with TRBJ2-1; TRBD2 matches 7 bases. Germline-derived CDR1 and CDR2 are LNHDA and SQIVND (reference sequence). The CDR3 contains 15 residues. After removal of 5 bases from V and 7 bases from J, the junction contained 11 bases not matched to a gene. CDR3 in DNA: TGTGCCAGTAGTGTCGAACCGGGACTAACGAATGAGCAGTTCTTC. This sequence encodes CASSVEPGLTNEQFF.

The rearrangement links TRBV7-2 to TRBJ2-7; the match to TRBD2 covers 11 bases. The CDR3 has 16 residues. Germline V gene data show CDR1 as SGHTA and CDR2 as FQGNSA. V shed 1 base, J shed 0 bases, and the junction held 2 bases outside the gene matches. CDR3 bases: TGTGCCAGCAGCTTAGTGGGACTAGCGGTCTCCTACGAGCAGTACTTC. Its protein is CASSLVGLAVSYEQYF. The full variable domain, its missing parts supplied by reference TRBV7-2 and TRBJ2-7, is GAGVSQSPSNKVTEKGKDVELRCDPISGHTALYWYRQSLGQGLEFLIYFQGNSAPDKSGLPSDRFSAERTGGSVSTLTIQRTQQEDSAVYLCASSLVGLAVSYEQYFGPGTRLTVT.

This clonotype was observed at least ten times. The V call is TRBV20-1, the J call TRBJ1-1; a weak D match, TRBD1 (6 bases). V was pared by 3 bases and J by 5 bases, with 10 bases between. CDR1 and CDR2 (germline): DFQATT, SNEGSKA (reference sequence). CDR3 length: 12 residues. CDR3 protein: CSASKGGTEAFF. The CDR3 region has the DNA TGCAGTGCTAGTAAGGGGGGGACTGAAGCTTTCTTT.

This clonotype appeared many times. The V call is TRBV12-3 or TRBV12-4, the J call TRBJ2-1; 7 bases line up with TRBD2. The ends lost 6 bases at V and 8 bases at J; junction bases unmatched: 10. This CDR3 comprises 14 residues. CDR3 bases: TGTGCCAGCAGACCCTGGGGTCGGGAGGATGAGCAGTTCTTC. Protein sequence: CASRPWGREDEQFF.

This clonotype was seen repeatedly, ten times or more. The V call is TRBV24-1, the J call TRBJ1-5, with D maybe TRBD1 (5 bases). The CDR3 consists of 16 residues. Looked up from germline, CDR1 is KGHDR and CDR2 is SFDVKD. V gave up 4 bases and J gave up 2 bases, with 14 bases separating them. Here the CDR3 reads CATSDEGPVGNQPQHF. Here the CDR3 DNA reads TGTGCCACCAGTGACGAGGGACCGGTGGGCAATCAGCCCCAGCATTTT.

This clonotype was detected many times. This chain joins TRBV20-1 and TRBJ2-1; possibly TRBD2 for D (5 bases). The CDR3 totals 15 residues. CDR1 and CDR2 from the germline V gene are DFQATT and SNEGSKA (reference sequence). Trimming removed 0 bases at V and 5 bases at J, with 14 bases between. CDR3 amino acids: CSARDDLTGNNEQFF. Here the CDR3 DNA reads TGCAGTGCTAGAGATGATTTGACGGGAAACAATGAGCAGTTCTTC.

This clonotype was picked up many times. The rearrangement links TRBV19 to TRBJ1-2, with TRBD1 matching 7 bases. The V segment lost 8 bases and the J segment 8 bases; nucleotides outside the gene matches: 11. This CDR3 comprises 13 residues. Germline V CDR1 and CDR2: LNHDA, SQIVND (reference sequence). The CDR3 spells CASSEGAGNGYTF. The CDR3 DNA reads TGTGCCAGTTCAGAGGGGGCGGGAAACGGCTACACCTTC.

This clonotype showed up just a few times. The rearrangement uses TRBV4-1 and TRBJ2-2, with 13 bases that match TRBD2. Germline values: CDR1 MGHRA, CDR2 YSYEKL. The CDR3 loop spans 15 amino acids. J gave up 6 bases and V 5 bases, and 3 bases lay outside the gene matches. The CDR3 loop is CASSGGLAGSGELFF. In DNA form, the CDR3 reads TGCGCCAGCAGCGGGGGACTAGCGGGATCCGGGGAGCTGTTTTTT.